The T cell receptor (beta chain) described here comes from a study of molecular identifiers for immune sequencing clone quantification listed by TCRdb under 2018. In the study overall: For a replicate experiment, the RNA from either 20,000 or 100,000 naive CD8 T cells was divided into five aliquots, and four of those aliquots went on to sequencing. CD8 T cells were used in a methods study to benchmark molecular-identifier clustering-based TCR repertoire sequencing (MIDCIRS) and TCR RNA copy counting.

This clonotype was seen ten or more times. Its antigen is not yet known. One base away there is no much larger clone; base qualities are not given. Libraries of naive CD8 T cells were generated from about 20,000 to 1,000,000 sorted cells, with 10%, 30% or 50% of the purified RNA used. On a BD FACSAria II, naive CD8 T cells were FACS-sorted as CD8+CD4-CCR7+CD45RA+ and collected into RLT Plus buffer. To test detection sensitivity, Jurkat RNA equal to fewer than 13 TCR copies was added to samples of about 17,000-1,100,000 naive CD8 T cells. Enrichment of CD8 T cells was done with RosetteSep CD8+ T Cell Enrichment Cocktail plus Ficoll-Paque, and ACK red cell lysis came afterward. Library preparation was by PCR. TCRdb records Illumina HiSeq 4000 as the sequencer. Bulk TCR libraries were made following a previously described method, with the TCR primers given in Table S5. The Qiagen AllPrep DNA/RNA kit was used to purify total RNA. Before analysis, reads from multiple sequencing runs of one library were combined. The paper's processing steps were these. Reads were retained only if the reads had an exact TCR constant sequence, and the retained reads were trimmed to 150 nt and grouped according to their 12-nt molecular barcodes. Reads inside each barcode group were sub-clustered using a 15% Levenshtein threshold, and a quality-weighted consensus sequence was constructed for each RNA molecule. Non-functional sequences were filtered out, along with any lower-count sequence sitting one edit away from another sequence. On the basis of fitting two negative binomial distributions, barcode sub-clusters with fewer than 20% of the maximum read count were discarded. TCRdb reprocessed the public reads (quality trimming at Q25 with fastp, clone calling with MiXCR) and kept in-frame beta chains. Each CDR3 protein gets just one entry, which takes the most common genes and DNA from the rows behind it. The V and J calls were determined by TCRdb, not by the authors. The sample yields more than 70,000 distinct CDR3 sequences; roughly a fifth were counted once. The top ten clonotypes cover around 1% of the sample.

General findings and caveats noted by the study authors: Highly expanded clone sizes could be underestimated because identical TCR molecules may share a barcode. Spiked-in Jurkat TCR RNA equivalent to a single cell was reported to be detectable even among 850,000 to 1,000,000 naive CD8 T cells. Spiked-in Jurkat TCR RNA (approximately 10 copies' worth), which is not part of the donor repertoire, was contained in the naive libraries. In CMV-specific effector cells, clones with more than 20 RNA copies accounted for over 99% of molecules, whereas in naive cells such clones accounted for under 1%. When barcode sub-clustering was left out, chimeric consensus sequences inflated TCR diversity, with chimeras reaching as high as 47%. Modeling estimated 2.5 to 3 recovered TCR RNA copies per cell, compared with about 9.3 by digital PCR, which implies around 30% capture efficiency.

The sample consisted of naive CD8+ T cells from blood, with Jurkat cell RNA spiked in. Read against the paper, the sample's cell subset or site label means: FACS-sorted CD8+CD4-CCR7+CD45RA+ naive T cells. This TCR was recovered from a human donor in good health. Some libraries in this study had Jurkat cell RNA spiked in.

The CDR3 has the sequence CASSLDLVGELFF. The sequenced DNA: TGTGCCAGCAGCTTAGATTTGGTAGGGGAGCTGTTTTTT. The chain employs TRBV7-3 and TRBJ2-2; the D gene assignment is ambiguous. The junction shows trimming of 2 bases on V and 8 bases on J, plus 9 bases between the germline ends. Taken from cysteine to phenylalanine, the CDR3 has 13 residues. CDR3 DNA only is kept here, 39 bases in frame from base 1. The germline V gene specifies SGHTA as CDR1 and FQGTGA as CDR2.